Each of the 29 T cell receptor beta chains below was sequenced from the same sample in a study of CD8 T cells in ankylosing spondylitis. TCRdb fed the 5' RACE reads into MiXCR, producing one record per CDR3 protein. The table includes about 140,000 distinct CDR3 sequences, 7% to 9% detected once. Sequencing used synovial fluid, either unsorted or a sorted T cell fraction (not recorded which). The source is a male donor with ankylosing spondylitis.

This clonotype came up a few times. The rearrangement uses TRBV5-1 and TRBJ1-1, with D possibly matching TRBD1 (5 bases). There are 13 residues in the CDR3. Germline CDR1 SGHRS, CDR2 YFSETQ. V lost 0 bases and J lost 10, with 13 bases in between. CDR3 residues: CASSLERGFGAFF. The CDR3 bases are TGCGCCAGCAGCTTGGAACGGGGGTTTGGAGCTTTCTTT.

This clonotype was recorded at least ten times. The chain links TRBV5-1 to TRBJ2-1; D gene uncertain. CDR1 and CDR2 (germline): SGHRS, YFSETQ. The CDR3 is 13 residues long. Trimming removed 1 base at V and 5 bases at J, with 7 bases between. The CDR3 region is CASSLSANNEQFF. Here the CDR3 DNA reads TGCGCCAGCAGCTTGTCCGCCAACAATGAGCAGTTCTTC.

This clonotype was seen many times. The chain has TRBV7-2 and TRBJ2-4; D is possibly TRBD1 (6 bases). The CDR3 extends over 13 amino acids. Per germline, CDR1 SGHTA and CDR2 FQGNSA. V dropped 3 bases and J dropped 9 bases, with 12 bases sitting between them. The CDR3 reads CASSFRTESIQYF. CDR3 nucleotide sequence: TGTGCCAGCAGCTTCAGGACAGAAAGCATTCAGTACTTC.

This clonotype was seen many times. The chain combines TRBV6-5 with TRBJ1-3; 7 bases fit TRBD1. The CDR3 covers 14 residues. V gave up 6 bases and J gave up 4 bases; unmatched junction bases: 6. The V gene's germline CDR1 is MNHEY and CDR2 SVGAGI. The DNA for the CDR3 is TGTGCCAGCAGACAGACAGGGTTGGGAAACACCATATATTTT. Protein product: CASRQTGLGNTIYF.

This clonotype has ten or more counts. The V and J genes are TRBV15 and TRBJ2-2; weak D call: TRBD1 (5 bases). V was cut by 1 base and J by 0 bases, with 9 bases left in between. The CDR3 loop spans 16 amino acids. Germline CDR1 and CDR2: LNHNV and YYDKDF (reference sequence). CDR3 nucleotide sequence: TGTGCCACCAGCAGAGGCGACAGTTCGAACACCGGGGAGCTGTTTTTT. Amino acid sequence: CATSRGDSSNTGELFF.

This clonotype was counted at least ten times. The CDR3 nucleotides are TGTGCCAGCAGCTTAGCAGCAGGGGTCGAGACCCAGTACTTC. Translation: CASSLAAGVETQYF. The chain combines TRBV7-2 with TRBJ2-5, with a tentative D call TRBD1 (6 bases). CDR3 length: 14 residues. The ends were cut back, 0 bases at V and 5 bases at J, with 10 bases in the middle. The germline gives CDR1 SGHTA, CDR2 FQGNSA.

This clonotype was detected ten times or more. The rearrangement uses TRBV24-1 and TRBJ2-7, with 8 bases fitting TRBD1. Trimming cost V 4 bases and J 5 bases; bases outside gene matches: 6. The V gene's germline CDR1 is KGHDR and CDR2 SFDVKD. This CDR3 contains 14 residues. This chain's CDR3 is CATSEGQGKDEQYF. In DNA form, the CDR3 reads TGTGCCACCAGTGAAGGACAGGGAAAGGACGAGCAGTACTTC.

CDR3 nucleotides: TGTGCCAGCAGCTTAGCTGTGACGTTGACCGGGGAGCTGTTTTTT. It specifies CASSLAVTLTGELFF. The rearrangement uses TRBV7-6 and TRBJ2-2; D unclear. V was clipped by 0 bases and J by 5 bases, with 10 bases between them. Per germline, CDR1 SGHVS and CDR2 FNYEAQ. The CDR3 totals 15 residues.

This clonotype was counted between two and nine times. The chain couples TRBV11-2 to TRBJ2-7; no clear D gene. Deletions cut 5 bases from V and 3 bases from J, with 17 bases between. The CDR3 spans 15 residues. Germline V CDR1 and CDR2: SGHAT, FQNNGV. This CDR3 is CASSPLERRSYEQYF. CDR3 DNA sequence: TGTGCCAGCAGCCCTCTCGAACGGCGGAGCTACGAGCAGTACTTC.

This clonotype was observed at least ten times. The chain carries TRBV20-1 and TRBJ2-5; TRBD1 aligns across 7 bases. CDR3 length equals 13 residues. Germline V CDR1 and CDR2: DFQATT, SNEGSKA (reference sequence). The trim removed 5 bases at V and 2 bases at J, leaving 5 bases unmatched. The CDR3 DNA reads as TGCAGTGCTCCACGCAGGGGGCAAGAGACCCAGTACTTC. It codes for CSAPRRGQETQYF.

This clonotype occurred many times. This CDR3 is CASSLNRHPNTEAFF. CDR3 DNA: TGTGCCAGCAGTCTAAACCGACACCCGAACACTGAAGCTTTCTTT. The chain uses TRBV27 and TRBJ1-1; the D is unclear. Between the trimmed V and J ends, which lost 5 bases and 1 base, there was a span of 14 bases. Germline values: CDR1 MNHEY, CDR2 SMNVEV (reference sequence). The CDR3 has 15 residues.

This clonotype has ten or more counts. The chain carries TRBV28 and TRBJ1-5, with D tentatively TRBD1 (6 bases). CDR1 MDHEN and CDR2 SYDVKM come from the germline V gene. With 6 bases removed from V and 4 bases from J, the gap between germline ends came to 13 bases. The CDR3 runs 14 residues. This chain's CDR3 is CASRPGGANQPQHF. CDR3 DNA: TGTGCCAGCAGACCTGGGGGGGCAAATCAGCCCCAGCATTTT.

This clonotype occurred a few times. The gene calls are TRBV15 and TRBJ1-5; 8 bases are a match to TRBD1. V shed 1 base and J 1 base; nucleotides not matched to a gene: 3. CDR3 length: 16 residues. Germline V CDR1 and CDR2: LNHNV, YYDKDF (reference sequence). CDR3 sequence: CATSRAQGASNQPQHF. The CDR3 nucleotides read TGTGCCACCAGCAGAGCCCAGGGGGCGAGCAATCAGCCCCAGCATTTT. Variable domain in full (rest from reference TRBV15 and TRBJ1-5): DAMVIQNPRYQVTQFGKPVTLSCSQTLNHNVMYWYQQKSSQAPKLLFHYYDKDFNNEADTPDNFQSRRPNTSFCFLDIRSPGLGDTAMYLCATSRAQGASNQPQHFGDGTRLSIL.

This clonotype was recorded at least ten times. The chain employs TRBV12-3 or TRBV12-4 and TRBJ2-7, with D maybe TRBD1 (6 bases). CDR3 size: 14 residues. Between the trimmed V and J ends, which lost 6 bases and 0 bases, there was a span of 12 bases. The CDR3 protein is CASSPGTHSYEQYF. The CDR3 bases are TGTGCCAGCAGCCCCGGGACACACTCCTACGAGCAGTACTTC.

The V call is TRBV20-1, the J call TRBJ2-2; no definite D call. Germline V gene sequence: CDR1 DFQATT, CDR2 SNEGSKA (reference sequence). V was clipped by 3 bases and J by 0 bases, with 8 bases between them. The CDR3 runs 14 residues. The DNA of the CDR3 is TGCAGTGCTAGTTCAACGGCGAACACCGGGGAGCTGTTTTTT. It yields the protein CSASSTANTGELFF.

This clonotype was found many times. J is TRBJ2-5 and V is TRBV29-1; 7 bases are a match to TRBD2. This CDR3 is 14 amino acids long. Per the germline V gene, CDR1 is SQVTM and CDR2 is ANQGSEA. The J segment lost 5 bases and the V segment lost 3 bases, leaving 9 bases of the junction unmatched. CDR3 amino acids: CSVDFGGSLETQYF. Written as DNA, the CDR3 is TGCAGCGTTGATTTCGGCGGGAGTTTGGAGACCCAGTACTTC.

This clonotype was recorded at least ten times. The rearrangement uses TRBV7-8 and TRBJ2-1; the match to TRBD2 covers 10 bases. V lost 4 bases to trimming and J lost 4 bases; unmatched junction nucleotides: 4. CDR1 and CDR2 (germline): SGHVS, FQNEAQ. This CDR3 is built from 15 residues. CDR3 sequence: CASSSTSGVYNEQFF. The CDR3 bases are TGTGCCAGCAGCTCTACTAGCGGGGTATACAATGAGCAGTTCTTC.

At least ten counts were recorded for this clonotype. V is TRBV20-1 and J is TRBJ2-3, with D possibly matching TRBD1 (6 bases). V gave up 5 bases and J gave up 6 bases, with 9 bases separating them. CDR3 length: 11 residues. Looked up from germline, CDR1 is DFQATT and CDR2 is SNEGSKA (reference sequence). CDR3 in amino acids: CSAGRGDTQYF. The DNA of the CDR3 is TGCAGTGCTGGCAGGGGTGATACGCAGTATTTT.

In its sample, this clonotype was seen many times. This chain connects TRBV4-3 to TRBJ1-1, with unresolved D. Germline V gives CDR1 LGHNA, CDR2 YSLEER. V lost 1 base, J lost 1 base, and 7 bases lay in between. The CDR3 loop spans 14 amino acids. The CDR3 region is CASSQAARNTEAFF. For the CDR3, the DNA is TGCGCCAGCAGCCAAGCCGCGCGGAACACTGAAGCTTTCTTT.

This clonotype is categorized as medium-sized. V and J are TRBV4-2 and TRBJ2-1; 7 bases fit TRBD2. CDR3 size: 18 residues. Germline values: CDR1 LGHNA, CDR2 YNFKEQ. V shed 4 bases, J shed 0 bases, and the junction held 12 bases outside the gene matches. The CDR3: CASSPAGRSSYSYNEQFF. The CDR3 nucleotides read TGTGCCAGCAGCCCCGCCGGGAGGTCCAGCTACTCCTACAATGAGCAGTTCTTC.

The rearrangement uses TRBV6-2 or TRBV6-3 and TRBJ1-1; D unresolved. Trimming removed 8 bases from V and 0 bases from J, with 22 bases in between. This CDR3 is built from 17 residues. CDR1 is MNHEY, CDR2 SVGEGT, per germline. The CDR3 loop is CASPPTKILTMNTEAFF. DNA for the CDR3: TGTGCCAGCCCGCCCACGAAAATCTTGACCATGAACACTGAAGCTTTCTTT.

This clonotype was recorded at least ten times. This CDR3 reads CSAGGRWTDNEQFF. DNA of the CDR3: TGCAGTGCTGGAGGACGTTGGACAGACAATGAGCAGTTCTTC. The chain joins TRBV20-1 to TRBJ2-1; weak D call: TRBD1 (6 bases). The CDR3 covers 14 residues. Germline values: CDR1 DFQATT, CDR2 SNEGSKA (reference sequence). V was clipped by 5 bases and J by 5 bases, with 16 bases between them.

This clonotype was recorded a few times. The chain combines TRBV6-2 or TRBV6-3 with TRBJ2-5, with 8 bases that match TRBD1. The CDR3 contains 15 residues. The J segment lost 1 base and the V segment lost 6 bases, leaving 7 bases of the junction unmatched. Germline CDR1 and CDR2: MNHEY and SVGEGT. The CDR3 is CASRSVQGAQETQYF. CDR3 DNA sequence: TGTGCCAGCAGATCCGTTCAGGGGGCCCAAGAGACCCAGTACTTC.

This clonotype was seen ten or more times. CDR3 protein: CASSYLAETYEQYF. Written as DNA, the CDR3 is TGTGCCAGCAGTTACCTAGCGGAGACCTACGAGCAGTACTTC. The chain is built from TRBV6-2 or TRBV6-3 and TRBJ2-7; 7 nucleotides match TRBD2. The CDR3 is 14 amino acids. Germline CDR1 reads MNHEY; CDR2 reads SVGEGT. The V and J ends lost 2 bases and 2 bases, in that order; junction bases with no gene match: 3.

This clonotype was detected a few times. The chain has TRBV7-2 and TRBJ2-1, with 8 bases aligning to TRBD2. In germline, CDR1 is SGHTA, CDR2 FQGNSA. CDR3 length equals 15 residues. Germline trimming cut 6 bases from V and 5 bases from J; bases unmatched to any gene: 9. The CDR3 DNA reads TGTGCCAGCAGTTCTCGGACTAGCCGGGACAATGAGCAGTTCTTC. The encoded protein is CASSSRTSRDNEQFF.

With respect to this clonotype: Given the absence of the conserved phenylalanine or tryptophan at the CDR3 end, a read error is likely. Here the CDR3 DNA reads TGTGCCAGCAGCGCACAACCTACTAGCGGGGGGGCCTACGAGCAGTACTCC. Translation: CASSAQPTSGGAYEQYS. V usage is TRBV7-2 and J usage is TRBJ2-7; the match to TRBD2 covers 13 bases. V shed 5 bases, J shed 2 bases, and the junction held 9 bases outside the gene matches. CDR3 length equals 17 residues. The V gene's germline CDR1 is SGHTA and CDR2 FQGNSA.

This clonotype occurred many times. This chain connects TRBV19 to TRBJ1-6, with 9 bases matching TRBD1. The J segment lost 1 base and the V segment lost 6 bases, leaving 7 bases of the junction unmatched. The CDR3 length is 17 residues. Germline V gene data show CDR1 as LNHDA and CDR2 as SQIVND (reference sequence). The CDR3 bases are TGTGCCAGTAGCAGGACAGGGGTGAGGTCCTATAATTCACCCCTCCACTTT. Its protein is CASSRTGVRSYNSPLHF.

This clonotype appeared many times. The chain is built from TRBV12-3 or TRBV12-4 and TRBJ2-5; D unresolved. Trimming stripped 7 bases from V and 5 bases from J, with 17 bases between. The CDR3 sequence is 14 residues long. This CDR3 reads CASTPRSVRETQYF. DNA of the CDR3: TGTGCCAGCACCCCGAGGTCCGTGAGGGAGACCCAGTACTTC.

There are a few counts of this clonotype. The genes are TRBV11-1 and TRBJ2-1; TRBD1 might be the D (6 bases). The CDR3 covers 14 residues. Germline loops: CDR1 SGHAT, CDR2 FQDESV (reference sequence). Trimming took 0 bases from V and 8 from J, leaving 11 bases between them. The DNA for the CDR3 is TGTGCCAGCAGCTTAGCGGGTCAGGGGCATGAGCAGTTCTTC. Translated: CASSLAGQGHEQFF.